This T cell receptor (beta chain) was captured in a study of cytomegalovirus exposure and HLA in healthy donors. Background on the study: Approximately 85 million unique TCRs from HLA-typed donors were held in an early data release. Whole-study findings and limits: The authors confirmed in vitro that three CMV-associated chains were specific for CMV antigens. HLA restriction was apparent for most CMV-associated TCR beta chains in a later analysis.

Use of 60 Vbeta and 13 Jbeta primers characterized the PCR. TCRdb's copy holds only in-frame clones and misses some; the assay was immunoSEQ multiplex PCR. Of over 120,000 clones listed, roughly 80% are singletons. Comment on this clone: The antigen is not known.

The germline CDR1 and CDR2 sequences are SSHAT and FNYEAQ (reference sequence). V shed 9 bases, J shed 8 bases, and the junction held 9 bases outside the gene matches. CDR3 length equals 13 residues. The source material was PBMCs. This sequence was found in a woman aged 30 to 39 in good health and CMV-seronegative. The rearrangement uses TRBV7-7 and TRBJ2-7; 11 bases line up with TRBD1. The CDR3 loop reads CASSPGTGGKQYF. For the CDR3, the DNA is TGTGCCAGTAGTCCCGGGACAGGGGGAAAGCAGTACTTC. The full variable domain, rest sourced from reference TRBV7-7 and TRBJ2-7, is GAGVSQSPRYKVTKRGQDVTLRCDPISSHATLYWYQQALGQGPEFLTYFNYEAQPDKSGLPSDRFSAERPEGSISTLTIQRTEQRDSAMYRCASSPGTGGKQYFGPGTRLTVT.